This T cell receptor beta chain was observed in a study of vaccination and CD4 T cells after COVID-19. Study context: Spike peptides, overlapping and drawn from SARS-CoV-2, HCoV-NL63, HCoV-OC43 and HCoV-229E, were used to stimulate cells. Control cultures, each given a CEFX pool, an HIV-1 Nef pool, or no peptide, were included.

Once obtained from cultured CD4+ T cells, the DNA was sequenced using the Oncomine TCR Beta short-read assay. TCRdb independently ran MiXCR on the PCR reads; one entry per CDR3 protein. The table shows thousands of distinct CDR3 sequences, with almost 30% occurring only once. There are a few counts of this clonotype. As yet, its antigen is unknown. Trimming took off 3 bases at V and 4 bases at J, with 9 bases between the two ends. Germline V CDR1 and CDR2: MNHEY, SMNVEV (reference sequence). This CDR3 spans 14 amino acids. Treatment described: approximately nine-day PBMC culture with coronavirus spike peptide pools or control peptides (ViraFEST assay). Samples of CD4+ T cells were obtained from the unexposed donor before the COVID-19 pandemic (2011-2018). After being plated at a few million per well, PBMCs were cultured with approximately 9.8 IU/ml IL-2 and approximately 9.2 ug/ml peptide pools.

The clonotype originates from a human donor in good health. The chain employs TRBV27 and TRBJ2-2; maybe TRBD2 (5 bases). The source material was CD4+ T cells from blood, cultured in vitro. CDR3 sequence reads: CASSFGEATGELFF. CDR3 nucleotides: TGTGCCAGCAGTTTCGGGGAAGCCACCGGGGAGCTGTTTTTT.